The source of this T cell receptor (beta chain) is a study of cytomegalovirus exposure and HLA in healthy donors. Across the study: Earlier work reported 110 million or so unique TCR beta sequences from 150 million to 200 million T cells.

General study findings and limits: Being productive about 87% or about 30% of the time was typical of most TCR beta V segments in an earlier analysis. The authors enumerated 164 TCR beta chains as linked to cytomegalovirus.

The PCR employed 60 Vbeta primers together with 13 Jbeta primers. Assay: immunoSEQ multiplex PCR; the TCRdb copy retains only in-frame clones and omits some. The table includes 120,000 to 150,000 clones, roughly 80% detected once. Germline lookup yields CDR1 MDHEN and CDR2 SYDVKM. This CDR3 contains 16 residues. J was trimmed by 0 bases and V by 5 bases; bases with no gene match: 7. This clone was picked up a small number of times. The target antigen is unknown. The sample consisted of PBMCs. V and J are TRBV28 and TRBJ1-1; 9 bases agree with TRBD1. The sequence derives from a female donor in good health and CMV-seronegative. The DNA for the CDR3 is TGTGCCAGCAGTCTTACAGGGGGCACGTTGAACACTGAAGCTTTCTTT. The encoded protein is CASSLTGGTLNTEAFF.